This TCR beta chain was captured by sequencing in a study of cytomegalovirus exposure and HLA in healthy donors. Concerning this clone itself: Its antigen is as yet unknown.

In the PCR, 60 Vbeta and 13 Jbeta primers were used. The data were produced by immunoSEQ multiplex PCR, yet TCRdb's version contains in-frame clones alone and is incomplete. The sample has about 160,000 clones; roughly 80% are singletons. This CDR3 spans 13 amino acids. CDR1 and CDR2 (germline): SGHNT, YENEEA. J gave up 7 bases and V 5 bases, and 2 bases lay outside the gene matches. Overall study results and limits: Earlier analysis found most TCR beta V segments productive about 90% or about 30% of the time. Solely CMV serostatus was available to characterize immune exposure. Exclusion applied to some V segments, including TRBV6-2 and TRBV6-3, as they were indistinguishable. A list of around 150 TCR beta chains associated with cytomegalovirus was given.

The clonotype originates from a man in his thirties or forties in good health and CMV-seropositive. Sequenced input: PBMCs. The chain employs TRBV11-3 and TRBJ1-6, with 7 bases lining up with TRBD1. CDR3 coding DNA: TGTGCCAGCAGCAGGGGGCCAAATTCACCCCTCCACTTT. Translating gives CASSRGPNSPLHF.